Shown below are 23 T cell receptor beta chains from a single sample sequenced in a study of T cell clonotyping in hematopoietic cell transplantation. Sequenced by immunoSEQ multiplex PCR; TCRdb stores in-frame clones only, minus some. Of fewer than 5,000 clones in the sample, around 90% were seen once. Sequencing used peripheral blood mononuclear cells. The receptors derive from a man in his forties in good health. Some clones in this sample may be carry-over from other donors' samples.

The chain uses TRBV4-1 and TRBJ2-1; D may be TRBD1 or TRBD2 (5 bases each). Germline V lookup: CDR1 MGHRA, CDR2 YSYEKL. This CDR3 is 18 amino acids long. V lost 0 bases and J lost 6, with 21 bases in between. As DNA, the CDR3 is TGCGCCAGCAGCCAAGACCCGCACGGGGTGAGGGGATTCAATGAGCAGTTCTTC. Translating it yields CASSQDPHGVRGFNEQFF.

This CDR3 reads CASSAGTGSTGELFF. CDR3 nucleotides: TGTGCCAGCAGCGCTGGGACAGGGAGCACCGGGGAGCTGTTTTTT. The chain combines TRBV9 with TRBJ2-2; 9 nucleotides line up with TRBD1. This CDR3 is built from 15 residues. V lost 3 bases and J lost 4; bases outside the gene matches: 4. Germline loops: CDR1 SGDLS, CDR2 YYNGEE. Variable domain in full (rest from reference TRBV9 and TRBJ2-2): DSGVTQTPKHLITATGQRVTLRCSPRSGDLSVYWYQQSLDQGLQFLIQYYNGEERAKGNILERFSAQQFPDLHSELNLSSLELGDSALYFCASSAGTGSTGELFFGEGSRLTVL.

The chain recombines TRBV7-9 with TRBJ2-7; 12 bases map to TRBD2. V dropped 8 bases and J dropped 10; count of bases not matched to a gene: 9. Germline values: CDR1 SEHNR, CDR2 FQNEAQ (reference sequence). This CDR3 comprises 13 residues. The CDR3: CASSSSGGAIQYF. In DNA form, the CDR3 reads TGTGCCAGCTCTTCTAGCGGGGGGGCCATACAGTACTTC.

Here the CDR3 reads CASRPPQNYEQYF. The CDR3 DNA is TGCGCCAGCAGGCCTCCCCAAAACTACGAGCAGTACTTC. V gene TRBV5-1 combines with J gene TRBJ2-7, with unresolved D. CDR3 length equals 13 residues. Per the germline V gene, CDR1 is SGHRS and CDR2 is YFSETQ. V was pared by 5 bases and J by 3 bases, with 12 bases between.

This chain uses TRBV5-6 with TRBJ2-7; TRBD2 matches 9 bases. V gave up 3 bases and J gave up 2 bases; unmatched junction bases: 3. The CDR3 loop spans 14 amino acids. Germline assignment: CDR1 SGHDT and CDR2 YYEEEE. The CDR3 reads CASSYAGGAYEQYF. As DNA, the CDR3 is TGTGCCAGCAGCTACGCGGGAGGGGCCTACGAGCAGTACTTC.

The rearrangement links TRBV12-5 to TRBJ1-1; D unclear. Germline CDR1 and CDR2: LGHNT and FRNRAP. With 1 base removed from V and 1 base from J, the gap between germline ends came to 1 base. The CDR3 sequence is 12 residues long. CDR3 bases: TGTGCTAGTGGTTTGGGGAACACTGAAGCTTTCTTT. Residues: CASGLGNTEAFF.

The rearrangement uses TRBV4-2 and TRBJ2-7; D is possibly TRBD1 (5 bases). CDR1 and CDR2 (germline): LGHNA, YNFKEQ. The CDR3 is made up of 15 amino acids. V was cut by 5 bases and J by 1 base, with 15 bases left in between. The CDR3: CASSETLGASYEQYF. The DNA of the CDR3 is TGTGCCAGCAGCGAGACCCTTGGGGCATCCTACGAGCAGTACTTC.

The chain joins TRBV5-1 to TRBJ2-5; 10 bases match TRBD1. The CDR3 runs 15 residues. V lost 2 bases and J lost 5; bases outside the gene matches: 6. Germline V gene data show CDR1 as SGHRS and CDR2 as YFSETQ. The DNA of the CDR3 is TGCGCCAGCAGCTTAGGGACAGGGGCGGGGGAGACCCAGTACTTC. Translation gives CASSLGTGAGETQYF.

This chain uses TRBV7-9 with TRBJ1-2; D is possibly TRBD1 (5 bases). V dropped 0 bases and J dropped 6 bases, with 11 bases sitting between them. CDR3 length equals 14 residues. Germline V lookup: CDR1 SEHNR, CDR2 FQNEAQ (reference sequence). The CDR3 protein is CASSLAGRVDGYTF. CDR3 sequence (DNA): TGTGCCAGCAGCTTAGCTGGCAGGGTAGATGGCTACACCTTC.

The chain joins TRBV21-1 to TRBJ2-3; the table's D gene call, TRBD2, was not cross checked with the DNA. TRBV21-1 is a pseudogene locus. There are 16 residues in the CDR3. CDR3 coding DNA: TGTGCCAGCAGCAACCCGGGACTAGCGGGCACAGATACGCAGTATTTT. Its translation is CASSNPGLAGTDTQYF.

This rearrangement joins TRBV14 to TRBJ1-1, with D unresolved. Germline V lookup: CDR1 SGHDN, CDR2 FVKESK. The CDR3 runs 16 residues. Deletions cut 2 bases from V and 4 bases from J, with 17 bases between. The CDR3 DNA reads TGTGCCAGCAGCCAAAGCTTGGGCCTTTTGGGCACTGAAGCTTTCTTT. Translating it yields CASSQSLGLLGTEAFF. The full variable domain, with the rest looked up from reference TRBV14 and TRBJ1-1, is EAGVTQFPSHSVIEKGQTVTLRCDPISGHDNLYWYRRVMGKEIKFLLHFVKESKQDESGMPNNRFLAERTGGTYSTLKVQPAELEDSGVYFCASSQSLGLLGTEAFFGQGTRLTVV.

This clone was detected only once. The CDR3 nucleotides read TGTGCCAGAAGCTTAGGGAGCGGGGGGGCCTCCGAGCAGTACTTC. Its translation is CARSLGSGGASEQYF. This chain links TRBV5-3 with TRBJ2-7; 10 nucleotides match TRBD2. TRBV5-3 is given ORF status, its function remaining uncertain. Trimming removed 2 bases from V and 6 bases from J; junction bases left unmatched: 8. There are 15 residues in the CDR3.

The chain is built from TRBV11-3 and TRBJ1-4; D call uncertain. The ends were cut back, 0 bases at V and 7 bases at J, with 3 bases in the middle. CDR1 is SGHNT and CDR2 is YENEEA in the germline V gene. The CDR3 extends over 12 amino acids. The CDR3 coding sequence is TGTGCCAGCAGCTTAGAGGGTGAAAAACTGTTTTTT. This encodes CASSLEGEKLFF.

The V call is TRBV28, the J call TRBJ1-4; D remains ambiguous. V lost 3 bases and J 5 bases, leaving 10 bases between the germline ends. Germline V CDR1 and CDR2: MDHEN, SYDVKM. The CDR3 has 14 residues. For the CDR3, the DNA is TGTGCCAGCAGTTTGATCGCCCTAAATGAAAAACTGTTTTTT. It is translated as CASSLIALNEKLFF.

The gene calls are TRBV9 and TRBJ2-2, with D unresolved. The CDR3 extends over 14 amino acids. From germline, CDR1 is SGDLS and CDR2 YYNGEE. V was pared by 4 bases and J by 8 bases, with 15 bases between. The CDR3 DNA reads TGTGCCAGCAGCCCTCGGGCCCTCCGGGGGGAGCTGTTTTTT. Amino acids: CASSPRALRGELFF.

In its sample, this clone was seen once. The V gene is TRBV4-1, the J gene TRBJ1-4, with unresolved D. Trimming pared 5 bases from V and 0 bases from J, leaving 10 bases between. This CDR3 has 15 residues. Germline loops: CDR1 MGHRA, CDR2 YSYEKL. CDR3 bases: TGCGCCAGCAGCTTTGAGTATGCAACTAATGAAAAACTGTTTTTT. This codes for CASSFEYATNEKLFF.

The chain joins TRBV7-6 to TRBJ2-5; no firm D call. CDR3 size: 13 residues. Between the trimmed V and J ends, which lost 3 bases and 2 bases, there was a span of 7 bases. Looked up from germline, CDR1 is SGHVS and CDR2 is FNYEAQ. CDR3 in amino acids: CASSFNWQETQYF. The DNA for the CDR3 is TGTGCCAGCAGCTTCAACTGGCAAGAGACCCAGTACTTC.

The CDR3 here is CASSVGAGWDEQFF. CDR3 bases: TGTGCCAGCAGCGTTGGAGCGGGGTGGGATGAGCAGTTCTTC. This chain connects TRBV9 to TRBJ2-1; 7 nucleotides match TRBD2. Germline V CDR1 and CDR2: SGDLS, YYNGEE. J gave up 8 bases and V 2 bases, and 7 bases lay outside the gene matches. The CDR3 consists of 14 residues.

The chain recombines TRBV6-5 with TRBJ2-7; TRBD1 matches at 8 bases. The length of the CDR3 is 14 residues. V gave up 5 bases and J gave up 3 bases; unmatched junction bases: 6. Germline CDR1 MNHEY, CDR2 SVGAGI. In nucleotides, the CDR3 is TGTGCCAGCAGTGCCGGGACAGGCCGCTACGAGCAGTACTTC. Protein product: CASSAGTGRYEQYF.

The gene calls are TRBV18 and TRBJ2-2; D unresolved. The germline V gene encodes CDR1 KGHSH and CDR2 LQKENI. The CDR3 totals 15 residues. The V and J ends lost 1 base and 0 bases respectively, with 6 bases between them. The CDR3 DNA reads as TGTGCCAGCTCACCACTCCTGTCGAACACCGGGGAGCTGTTTTTT. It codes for CASSPLLSNTGELFF.

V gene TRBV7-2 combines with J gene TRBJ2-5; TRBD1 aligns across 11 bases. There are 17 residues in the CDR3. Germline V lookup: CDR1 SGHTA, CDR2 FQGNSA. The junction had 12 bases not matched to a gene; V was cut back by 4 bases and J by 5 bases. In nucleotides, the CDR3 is TGTGCCAGCAGCTCCCAACTGAGGACAGGGGGCAGGGAGACCCAGTACTTC. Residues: CASSSQLRTGGRETQYF.

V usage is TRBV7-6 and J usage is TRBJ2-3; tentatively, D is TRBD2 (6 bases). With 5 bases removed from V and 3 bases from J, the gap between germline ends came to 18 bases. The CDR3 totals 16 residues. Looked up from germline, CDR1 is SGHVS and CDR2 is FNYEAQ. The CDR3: CASSLRLGRTTDTQYF. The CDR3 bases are TGTGCCAGCAGCCTTCGACTAGGGAGAACGACAGATACGCAGTATTTT. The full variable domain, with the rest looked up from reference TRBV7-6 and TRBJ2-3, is GAGVSQSPRYKVTKRGQDVALRCDPISGHVSLYWYRQALGQGPEFLTYFNYEAQQDKSGLPNDRFSAERPEGSISTLTIQRTEQRDSAMYRCASSLRLGRTTDTQYFGPGTRLTVL.

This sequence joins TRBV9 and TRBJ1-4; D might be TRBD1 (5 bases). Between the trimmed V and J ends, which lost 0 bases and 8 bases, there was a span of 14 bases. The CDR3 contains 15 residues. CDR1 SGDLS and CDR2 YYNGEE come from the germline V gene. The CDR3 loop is CASSVDGARREKLFF. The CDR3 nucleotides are TGTGCCAGCAGCGTAGACGGGGCGCGGAGGGAAAAACTGTTTTTT.